The 27 T cell receptor beta chains below come from one sample, sequenced in a study of cytomegalovirus exposure and HLA in healthy donors. The repertoire was sequenced with immunoSEQ multiplex PCR; TCRdb's copy has only in-frame clones and lacks some. Of tens of thousands of clones listed, approximately 90% are singletons. Specimen: PBMCs. Source of these receptors: a woman under 30 in good health and CMV-seropositive.

The chain employs TRBV10-3 and TRBJ2-6; 9 bases are a match to TRBD1. This CDR3 contains 19 residues. Germline trimming cut 4 bases from V and 0 bases from J; bases unmatched to any gene: 10. Germline CDR1 and CDR2: ENHRY and SYGVKD. CDR3: CAISGVHRGLPSGANVLTF. The CDR3 DNA follows: TGTGCCATCAGTGGGGTCCACAGGGGGCTACCCTCTGGGGCCAACGTCCTGACTTTC.

This clone was counted once. The chain employs TRBV5-6 and TRBJ1-2; D is ambiguous. The V gene's germline CDR1 is SGHDT and CDR2 YYEEEE. The CDR3 is 15 residues long. V was cut by 4 bases and J by 0 bases, with 13 bases left in between. The CDR3, as DNA: TGTGCCAGCAGCCCCTACTCTGCTGCTAACTATGGCTACACCTTC. Residues: CASSPYSAANYGYTF.

V gene TRBV4-2 combines with J gene TRBJ2-7, with TRBD2 identical over 8 bases. There are 17 residues in the CDR3. Germline V gene lookup returns CDR1 LGHNA and CDR2 YNFKEQ. Losses at the gene ends were 0 bases for V and 1 base for J; bases not matched to a gene: 8. CDR3 protein: CASSQDLAGGLSYEQYF. CDR3 coding DNA: TGTGCCAGCAGCCAAGATCTGGCGGGAGGCCTGTCCTACGAGCAGTACTTC.

V usage is TRBV2 and J usage is TRBJ2-5; 8 nucleotides align to TRBD2. The V and J ends lost 0 bases and 4 bases, in that order; junction bases with no gene match: 13. The V gene's germline CDR1 is SNHLY and CDR2 FYNNEI. The CDR3 consists of 18 residues. The CDR3 loop is CASSEASGGGGGRETQYF. The CDR3 region has the DNA TGTGCCAGCAGTGAAGCGAGCGGCGGAGGCGGGGGGCGAGAGACCCAGTACTTC. Full variable domain (rest looked up from reference TRBV2 and TRBJ2-5): EPEVTQTPSHQVTQMGQEVILRCVPISNHLYFYWYRQILGQKVEFLVSFYNNEISEKSEIFDDQFSVERPDGSNFTLKIRSTKLEDSAMYFCASSEASGGGGGRETQYFGPGTRLLVL.

The rearrangement joins TRBV29-1 to TRBJ2-1; tentative D call: TRBD1 (6 bases). Per the germline V gene, CDR1 is SQVTM and CDR2 is ANQGSEA. Between the trimmed V and J ends, which lost 3 bases and 1 base, there was a span of 16 bases. The CDR3 is 16 amino acids. The CDR3, as DNA: TGCAGCGTTGATGGGCAACTAAGGGGGTCCTACAATGAGCAGTTCTTC. Its translation: CSVDGQLRGSYNEQFF.

The rearrangement links TRBV11-1 to TRBJ2-7; D gene uncertain. The CDR3 totals 11 residues. CDR1 and CDR2 from the germline V gene are SGHAT and FQDESV (reference sequence). V lost 3 bases and J 6 bases, leaving 6 bases between the germline ends. DNA of the CDR3: TGTGCCAGCAGCTTTGGGCGCGAGCAGTACTTC. Encoded protein: CASSFGREQYF.

This chain links TRBV2 with TRBJ1-1, with a possible D match to TRBD1 (6 bases). V lost 4 bases to trimming and J lost 4 bases, with 13 bases between them. The germline gives CDR1 SNHLY, CDR2 FYNNEI. This CDR3 has 14 amino acids. Here the CDR3 DNA reads TGTGCCAGCAGTGGCCAGGGGCGCGGCACTGAAGCTTTCTTT. Its translation: CASSGQGRGTEAFF.

The V call is TRBV4-1, the J call TRBJ2-7; the match to TRBD1 covers 11 bases. Trimming cost V 1 base and J 9 bases; bases outside gene matches: 8. This CDR3 spans 15 amino acids. CDR1 and CDR2 from the germline V gene are MGHRA and YSYEKL. The CDR3 DNA sequence: TGCGCCAGCAGCCAAGGGACAGGGGGCGCCTGGGGGCAGTACTTC. The encoded protein is CASSQGTGGAWGQYF.

A remark on this clone: A read error may account for a junction end that differs from germline. The chain employs TRBV6-1 and TRBJ2-3; TRBD2 matches at 13 bases. Germline V CDR1 and CDR2: MNHNS, SASEGT. The CDR3 has 15 amino acids. The CDR3 is CASSTSGGATGLGHF. The CDR3 DNA reads as TGTGCCAGCAGCACTAGCGGGGGGGCCACAGGTTTGGGACATTTT.

The genes are TRBV9 and TRBJ2-4, with 8 bases fitting TRBD1. The germline CDR1 and CDR2 sequences are SGDLS and YYNGEE. V lost 3 bases to trimming and J lost 8 bases; unmatched junction nucleotides: 10. This CDR3 has 15 amino acids. As DNA, the CDR3 is TGTGCCAGCAGCGGGAGACAGGGGAGGACGGACATTCAGTACTTC. It codes for CASSGRQGRTDIQYF.

The rearrangement joins TRBV6-1 to TRBJ2-7, with unresolved D. V gave up 1 base and J gave up 3 bases, with 10 bases separating them. CDR3 size: 14 residues. Germline-derived CDR1 and CDR2 are MNHNS and SASEGT. The CDR3 reads CASSEVPNSYEQYF. In nucleotides, the CDR3 is TGTGCCAGCAGTGAAGTTCCCAACAGCTACGAGCAGTACTTC.

The chain employs TRBV7-2 and TRBJ2-3; perhaps TRBD2 as D (6 bases). The germline V gene has CDR1 SGHTA and CDR2 FQGNSA. With 5 bases removed from V and 6 bases from J, the gap between germline ends came to 18 bases. This CDR3 spans 15 amino acids. The CDR3 region is CASSTTGTRGDTQYF. The CDR3 DNA is TGTGCCAGCAGCACCACGGGCACACGGGGGGATACGCAGTATTTT.

This clone has a single count. The chain employs TRBV10-3 and TRBJ1-2; 10 bases are shared with TRBD1. The V and J ends lost 3 bases and 8 bases, in that order; junction bases with no gene match: 3. Germline V gene sequence: CDR1 ENHRY, CDR2 SYGVKD. This CDR3 is built from 13 residues. The CDR3: CAISEGTGVGYTF. In nucleotides, the CDR3 is TGTGCCATCAGTGAAGGGACAGGGGTGGGCTACACCTTC.

The CDR3, as DNA: TGTGCCTGGAAGGGACAGGGGGATCCTGCAACTAATGAAAAACTGTTTTTT. It encodes CAWKGQGDPATNEKLFF. The genes are TRBV30 and TRBJ1-4, with 11 bases lining up with TRBD1. The germline V gene has CDR1 GTSNPN and CDR2 SVGIG (reference sequence). Losses at the gene ends were 4 bases for V and 0 bases for J; bases not matched to a gene: 7. This CDR3 comprises 17 residues.

The chain links TRBV5-4 to TRBJ1-1, with 9 bases identical to TRBD1. Per the germline V gene, CDR1 is SGHNT and CDR2 is YYREEE (reference sequence). Losses at the gene ends were 4 bases for V and 1 base for J; bases not matched to a gene: 2. This CDR3 has 14 residues. CDR3 DNA sequence: TGTGCCAGCAGCCGGACAGGGGCGAACACTGAAGCTTTCTTT. This encodes CASSRTGANTEAFF.

The rearrangement links TRBV9 to TRBJ1-2; unclear D gene. The ends were cut back, 3 bases at V and 7 bases at J, with 13 bases in the middle. The CDR3 covers 13 residues. Germline lookup yields CDR1 SGDLS and CDR2 YYNGEE. CDR3 region: CASSATATGGYTF. The CDR3 DNA is TGTGCCAGCAGCGCCACCGCGACGGGTGGCTACACCTTC.

The chain combines TRBV5-3 with TRBJ2-1; D gene ambiguous. TRBV5-3 is sorted into the ORF group, with uncertain function. This CDR3 comprises 9 residues. Trimming pared 6 bases from V and 9 bases from J, leaving 4 bases between. The CDR3 region has the DNA TGTGCCAGAAATAGTGAGCAGTTCTTC. Its translation is CARNSEQFF.

V is TRBV10-2 and J is TRBJ2-2; D is possibly TRBD1 (5 bases). V was pared by 4 bases and J by 0 bases, with 9 bases between. The CDR3 is 15 amino acids. CDR1 is WSHSY, CDR2 SAAADI, per germline. Written as DNA, the CDR3 is TGCGCCAGCAGTGGACAGACCGCGAACACCGGGGAGCTGTTTTTT. It codes for CASSGQTANTGELFF.

The chain recombines TRBV6-5 with TRBJ1-5; no clear D gene. The V end was cut by 4 bases, the J end by 4 bases, with 8 bases between. This CDR3 contains 13 residues. Germline CDR1 reads MNHEY; CDR2 reads SVGAGI. CDR3 protein: CASSSRDNQPQHF. CDR3 in DNA: TGTGCCAGCAGTTCGAGGGATAATCAGCCCCAGCATTTT.

The chain employs TRBV5-5 and TRBJ2-1, with TRBD2 matching over 8 bases. The CDR3 extends over 14 amino acids. The germline CDR1 and CDR2 sequences are SGHKS and YYEKEE (reference sequence). V lost 7 bases, J lost 8 bases, and 11 bases stayed unmatched. CDR3 bases: TGTGCCAGCCGGAGGGCGGGGGGCCAGGATGAGCAGTTCTTC. Residues: CASRRAGGQDEQFF.

The rearrangement links TRBV6-6 to TRBJ2-1; the D gene is possibly TRBD2 (5 bases). V was trimmed by 2 bases and J by 2 bases, leaving 10 bases between them. Per germline, CDR1 MNHNY and CDR2 SVGAGI (reference sequence). The CDR3 covers 15 residues. CDR3 sequence reads: CASSYREKPYNEQFF. CDR3 bases: TGTGCCAGCAGTTACAGGGAGAAGCCCTACAATGAGCAGTTCTTC.

The rearrangement links TRBV5-1 to TRBJ2-1; the D is unclear. This CDR3 has 14 residues. The ends were cut back, 0 bases at V and 6 bases at J, with 10 bases in the middle. Germline V CDR1 and CDR2: SGHRS, YFSETQ. The CDR3 DNA follows: TGCGCCAGCAGCTTGGTCGCAGGTTCCAATGAGCAGTTCTTC. It yields the protein CASSLVAGSNEQFF.

The genes are TRBV4-1 and TRBJ1-5; no definite D call. The V end lost 1 base, the J end lost 1 base, and 8 bases lay between the germline ends. Germline CDR1 reads MGHRA; CDR2 reads YSYEKL. CDR3 length: 15 amino acids. The CDR3 reads CASSQVQNSNQPQHF. The CDR3 nucleotides are TGCGCCAGCAGCCAAGTACAGAACAGCAATCAGCCCCAGCATTTT.

The V gene is TRBV29-1, the J gene TRBJ1-2; D call uncertain. Per germline, CDR1 SQVTM and CDR2 ANQGSEA. The V gene lost 1 base and the J gene lost 4 bases, with 7 bases spanning the gap. The CDR3 totals 12 residues. CDR3 DNA: TGCAGCGTTGAAGTTTTATCCTATGGCTACACCTTC. Translation gives CSVEVLSYGYTF.

This rearrangement joins TRBV27 to TRBJ2-1, with 7 positions matching TRBD1. The CDR3 is 14 residues long. Germline trimming cut 6 bases from V and 3 bases from J; bases unmatched to any gene: 5. Germline V CDR1 and CDR2: MNHEY, SMNVEV (reference sequence). DNA of the CDR3: TGTGCCAGCAGACAGGGGAGTAGCTACAATGAGCAGTTCTTC. This sequence encodes CASRQGSSYNEQFF.

The chain carries TRBV9 and TRBJ2-3, with D perhaps TRBD1 (5 bases). The CDR3 consists of 14 residues. CDR1 and CDR2 from the germline V gene are SGDLS and YYNGEE. The ends were cut back, 3 bases at V and 3 bases at J, with 11 bases in the middle. CDR3 in amino acids: CASSAQGWTDTQYF. The CDR3 DNA reads as TGTGCCAGCAGCGCCCAGGGTTGGACAGATACGCAGTATTTT.

The V call is TRBV4-2, the J call TRBJ2-7, with 9 positions matching TRBD2. V shed 4 bases and J 3 bases; nucleotides not matched to a gene: 7. This CDR3 is 15 amino acids long. Germline V gene sequence: CDR1 LGHNA, CDR2 YNFKEQ. CDR3 sequence reads: CASSPSGGSLYEQYF. The CDR3 coding sequence is TGTGCCAGCAGCCCAAGCGGGGGGTCCCTCTACGAGCAGTACTTC.